This T cell receptor beta chain was identified during a study of Graves' ophthalmopathy and Graves' hyperthyroidism. Study background: Stable hyperthyroidism denotes an absence of ophthalmopathy throughout 18 months of follow-up. Regarding the study as a whole: A majority of expanded thyroid clonotypes exceeding 0.001 frequency were likewise present in blood.

Clinicians made diagnoses from clinical symptoms, serum thyroxine, TRAb, thyroid ultrasound and orbital computed tomography. Worth noting for this clonotype: The antigen remains unidentified. A much larger clone differs from this one at a single base, so this may be a read error.

The CDR3 totals 14 residues. The germline V gene encodes CDR1 SQVTM and CDR2 ANQGSEA. As the template, RNA transcripts were used to amplify TCR beta CDR3 regions. First-round RT-PCR used HTBI primers; second-round multiplex PCR followed. MiXCR, run by TCRdb on the multiplex PCR reads, gives a single entry per CDR3 protein. The data hold about 550,000 distinct CDR3 sequences, with under 45% observed a single time. The TCR comes from an adult man with Graves' hyperthyroidism. The chain combines TRBV29-1 with TRBJ2-2; TRBD1 matches 7 bases. The sample taken for sequencing was peripheral blood or thyroid tissue (not recorded which). DNA for the CDR3: TGCGGCGTCCCGACAGAGGGGGCCACCGGGGAGCTGTTTTTT. As protein: CGVPTEGATGELFF.